The 24 T cell receptor beta chains in this list originate from one sample, sequenced in a study of long-term antiretroviral therapy in people with HIV (dated by TCRdb to the early 2020s). The immunoSEQ hsTCRB v3.0 assay was used at survey level resolution to sequence the TRB variable region. The immuneACCESS repertoire file appears here via TCRdb, limited to in-frame rearrangements. These files lack a portion of the clones; in checked studies, under half of the deficit traces to unresolved V genes, and the cause of the others is not known. In all, the sample holds under 45,000 clones, and approximately 87% of those were seen once. 4% of the sample is held by the ten biggest clonotypes. The sequences come from unsorted PBMCs, collected 1.2 years after starting antiretroviral therapy. Every receptor here comes from a woman aged 45 to 65 with HIV.

J is TRBJ2-3 and V is TRBV11-2; a weak D match, TRBD1 (5 bases). Trimming removed 0 bases from V and 1 base from J, with 11 bases in between. Germline V gene sequence: CDR1 SGHAT, CDR2 FQNNGV. The CDR3 runs 16 residues. This CDR3 reads CASSLEVGLRTDTQYF. CDR3 bases: TGTGCCAGCAGCTTAGAAGTGGGGCTCCGCACAGATACGCAGTATTTT.

This clone was seen a single time. V gene TRBV27 combines with J gene TRBJ2-7, with 8 bases lining up with TRBD1. The CDR3 spans 16 residues. Germline-derived CDR1 and CDR2 are MNHEY and SMNVEV (reference sequence). Trimming took 6 bases from V and 2 from J; bases not matched to a gene: 12. CDR3 in DNA: TGTGCCAGCAGCCCTACCCCCGGGACAGGCGCCTACGAGCAGTACTTC. This encodes CASSPTPGTGAYEQYF.

CDR3 residues: CAWSPSGGEAFF. CDR3 DNA: TGTGCCTGGAGCCCTTCAGGGGGTGAAGCTTTCTTT. The chain recombines TRBV30 with TRBJ1-1; 7 nucleotides match TRBD1. The CDR3 is 12 amino acids. CDR1 is GTSNPN and CDR2 is SVGIG in the germline V gene (reference sequence). Unmatched junction bases numbered 5, after V lost 3 bases and J lost 7 bases.

The sample holds one count of this clone. The chain is built from TRBV2 and TRBJ2-7; the match to TRBD2 covers 15 bases. CDR1 SNHLY and CDR2 FYNNEI come from the germline V gene. After removal of 5 bases from V and 1 base from J, the junction contained 6 bases not matched to a gene. CDR3 length: 17 amino acids. DNA for the CDR3: TGTGCCAGCAGTAGGGGACTAGCGGGGGGCTATTCCTACGAGCAGTACTTC. The encoded protein is CASSRGLAGGYSYEQYF.

The V gene is TRBV5-5, the J gene TRBJ1-4; TRBD1 matches 7 bases. Germline V lookup: CDR1 SGHKS, CDR2 YYEKEE (reference sequence). V shed 4 bases and J 0 bases; nucleotides not matched to a gene: 3. The CDR3 is made up of 15 amino acids. CDR3 coding DNA: TGTGCCAGCAGCCTACAGGGGTCAACTAATGAAAAACTGTTTTTT. Protein sequence: CASSLQGSTNEKLFF. Using reference TRBV5-5 and TRBJ1-4 for the parts outside the CDR3, the full variable domain is DAGVTQSPTHLIKTRGQQVTLRCSPISGHKSVSWYQQVLGQGPQFIFQYYEKEERGRGNFPDRFSARQFPNYSSELNVNALLLGDSALYLCASSLQGSTNEKLFFGSGTQLSVL.

This clone has just a few counts. The rearrangement links TRBV4-1 to TRBJ1-3; D not certain. The CDR3 is 16 residues long. Germline V gene data show CDR1 as MGHRA and CDR2 as YSYEKL. The V end was cut by 8 bases, the J end by 0 bases, with 17 bases between. CDR3: CASGNGLGYSGNTIYF. CDR3 bases: TGCGCCAGCGGAAACGGTTTAGGGTACTCTGGAAACACCATATATTTT.

This chain connects TRBV2 to TRBJ1-1; D is perhaps TRBD1 (6 bases). The V gene's germline CDR1 is SNHLY and CDR2 FYNNEI. CDR3 length equals 13 residues. Trimming stripped 6 bases from V and 4 bases from J, with 12 bases between. CDR3 sequence reads: CASRATGTTEAFF. The CDR3 region has the DNA TGTGCCAGCAGGGCTACAGGGACCACTGAAGCTTTCTTT. Full variable domain (outside the CDR3, taken from reference TRBV2 and TRBJ1-1): EPEVTQTPSHQVTQMGQEVILRCVPISNHLYFYWYRQILGQKVEFLVSFYNNEISEKSEIFDDQFSVERPDGSNFTLKIRSTKLEDSAMYFCASRATGTTEAFFGQGTRLTVV.

The chain uses TRBV5-1 and TRBJ2-1; no firm D call. Deletions cut 0 bases from V and 6 bases from J, with 4 bases between. This CDR3 has 12 amino acids. Germline assignment: CDR1 SGHRS and CDR2 YFSETQ. The CDR3 nucleotides are TGCGCCAGCAGCTTGGGATTCAATGAGCAGTTCTTC. Translating gives CASSLGFNEQFF.

The CDR3 loop reads CASNEQGANTEAFF. CDR3 nucleotides: TGTGCCAGCAACGAACAGGGGGCGAACACTGAAGCTTTCTTT. The chain recombines TRBV7-9 with TRBJ1-1; 9 nucleotides align to TRBD1. V gave up 7 bases and J gave up 1 base; unmatched junction bases: 4. Germline loops: CDR1 SEHNR, CDR2 FQNEAQ (reference sequence). The CDR3 consists of 14 residues. Full variable domain (remainder filled in from reference TRBV7-9 and TRBJ1-1): DTGVSQNPRHKITKRGQNVTFRCDPISEHNRLYWYRQTLGQGPEFLTYFQNEAQLEKSRLLSDRFSAERPKGSFSTLEIQRTEQGDSAMYLCASNEQGANTEAFFGQGTRLTVV.

This sequence joins TRBV27 and TRBJ2-1; 7 nucleotides agree with TRBD2. The CDR3 has 16 amino acids. Trimming cost V 6 bases and J 7 bases; bases outside gene matches: 15. Germline V CDR1 and CDR2: MNHEY, SMNVEV (reference sequence). In DNA, the CDR3 is TGTGCCAGCAGCCGAGCGGGGTGGTTGTCACGGAATGAGCAGTTCTTC. This gives the protein CASSRAGWLSRNEQFF.

The rearrangement links TRBV6-1 to TRBJ1-2; no clear D. In germline, CDR1 is MNHNS, CDR2 SASEGT. The CDR3 runs 10 residues. Trimming took 5 bases from V and 4 from J, leaving 2 bases between them. The CDR3 is CASSPYGYTF. CDR3 nucleotide sequence: TGTGCCAGCAGTCCCTATGGCTACACCTTC.

The genes are TRBV30 and TRBJ1-5; a possible D gene is TRBD1 (5 bases). Germline lookup yields CDR1 GTSNPN and CDR2 SVGIG (reference sequence). The V gene lost 0 bases and the J gene lost 6 bases, with 9 bases spanning the gap. This CDR3 is 13 amino acids long. CDR3 sequence (DNA): TGTGCCTGGAGTGTACGGGGGAGTCAGCCCCAGCATTTT. This gives the protein CAWSVRGSQPQHF.

J is TRBJ1-1 and V is TRBV6-1, with unresolved D. The V and J ends lost 0 bases and 1 base respectively, with 6 bases between them. Germline loops: CDR1 MNHNS, CDR2 SASEGT. The CDR3 runs to 14 residues. The CDR3 loop is CASSEARANTEAFF. Here the CDR3 DNA reads TGTGCCAGCAGTGAAGCTCGGGCGAACACTGAAGCTTTCTTT.

The V and J genes are TRBV25-1 and TRBJ1-6, with D unclear. This CDR3 has 14 amino acids. V lost 6 bases and J lost 5, with 11 bases in between. Germline V lookup: CDR1 MGHDK, CDR2 SYGVNS. CDR3 region: CASRAVIDNSPLHF. CDR3 nucleotide sequence: TGTGCCAGCAGGGCAGTAATAGATAATTCACCCCTCCACTTT.

The chain employs TRBV7-6 and TRBJ2-7; weak D call: TRBD1 (6 bases). The CDR3 spans 14 residues. Germline V gene sequence: CDR1 SGHVS, CDR2 FNYEAQ. Trimming took off 5 bases at V and 0 bases at J, with 11 bases between the two ends. CDR3 sequence: CASSQQDSSYEQYF. The CDR3 bases are TGTGCCAGCAGCCAGCAGGACAGCTCCTACGAGCAGTACTTC.

This sequence joins TRBV19 and TRBJ1-2, with D maybe TRBD1 (6 bases). The V and J ends lost 3 bases and 8 bases respectively, with 25 bases between them. Germline V gene lookup returns CDR1 LNHDA and CDR2 SQIVND (reference sequence). The CDR3 has 17 residues. The DNA for the CDR3 is TGTGCCAGTAGTATCGGCCAGCCCCTGGGCAGGGGTTACGGCTACACCTTC. Its protein is CASSIGQPLGRGYGYTF.

The chain employs TRBV7-9 and TRBJ2-1; 9 nucleotides agree with TRBD2. The CDR3 is 15 amino acids. V shed 5 bases, J shed 6 bases, and the junction held 8 bases outside the gene matches. The germline V gene encodes CDR1 SEHNR and CDR2 FQNEAQ (reference sequence). CDR3 sequence reads: CASSPRLAVINEQFF. For the CDR3, the DNA is TGTGCCAGCAGCCCAAGACTAGCGGTTATCAATGAGCAGTTCTTC.

V is TRBV6-6 and J is TRBJ2-1; D might be TRBD2 (5 bases). This CDR3 comprises 15 residues. With 8 bases removed from V and 4 bases from J, the gap between germline ends came to 18 bases. Germline V CDR1 and CDR2: MNHNY, SVGAGI (reference sequence). DNA of the CDR3: TGTGCCAGCCGAGCCTCCTGGACGGGGTACAATGAGCAGTTCTTC. Translated: CASRASWTGYNEQFF.

J is TRBJ2-2 and V is TRBV6-6, with D perhaps matching TRBD2 (6 bases). Trimming removed 3 bases from V and 4 bases from J, with 12 bases in between. Germline V gene lookup returns CDR1 MNHNY and CDR2 SVGAGI (reference sequence). This CDR3 is 15 amino acids long. CDR3 loop: CASSYSGLGTGELFF. Here the CDR3 DNA reads TGTGCCAGCAGTTATTCGGGACTGGGCACCGGGGAGCTGTTTTTT.

The genes are TRBV2 and TRBJ1-2; weak D call: TRBD1 (5 bases). The CDR3 spans 15 residues. Trimming pared 7 bases from V and 2 bases from J, leaving 17 bases between. Germline V gene data show CDR1 as SNHLY and CDR2 as FYNNEI. CDR3 nucleotide sequence: TGTGCCAGCACCGAGAGTTTGGGGCCAAACTATGGCTACACCTTC. This codes for CASTESLGPNYGYTF.

The sample holds one count of this clone. The rearrangement links TRBV19 to TRBJ2-1, with D possibly called TRBD1 or TRBD2 (7 bases each). Trimming pared 1 base from V and 2 bases from J, leaving 9 bases between. This CDR3 spans 15 amino acids. CDR1 is LNHDA, CDR2 SQIVND, per germline (reference sequence). CDR3 sequence reads: CASSIAGGAYNEQFF. DNA of the CDR3: TGTGCCAGTAGTATAGCAGGGGGGGCCTACAATGAGCAGTTCTTC. Complete variable domain (other parts from reference TRBV19 and TRBJ2-1): DGGITQSPKYLFRKEGQNVTLSCEQNLNHDAMYWYRQDPGQGLRLIYYSQIVNDFQKGDIAEGYSVSREKKESFPLTVTSAQKNPTAFYLCASSIAGGAYNEQFFGPGTRLTVL.

The chain is built from TRBV9 and TRBJ2-5, with D perhaps assigned TRBD1 or TRBD2 (6 bases each). This CDR3 is 16 amino acids long. Trimming removed 3 bases from V and 4 bases from J, with 19 bases in between. Germline assignment: CDR1 SGDLS and CDR2 YYNGEE. CDR3 nucleotides: TGTGCCAGCAGCGGGGGTCTAAAGGGGGGCTCAGAGACCCAGTACTTC. Its translation is CASSGGLKGGSETQYF. Together with reference TRBV9 and TRBJ2-5, the CDR3 gives the full variable domain: DSGVTQTPKHLITATGQRVTLRCSPRSGDLSVYWYQQSLDQGLQFLIQYYNGEERAKGNILERFSAQQFPDLHSELNLSSLELGDSALYFCASSGGLKGGSETQYFGPGTRLLVL.

This chain links TRBV10-2 with TRBJ1-2; 10 nucleotides align to TRBD1. In germline, CDR1 is WSHSY, CDR2 SAAADI. This CDR3 comprises 14 residues. V lost 8 bases to trimming and J lost 4 bases; unmatched junction nucleotides: 7. The CDR3 loop is CASGDRGTGYGYTF. The CDR3 DNA reads as TGCGCCAGCGGGGACAGGGGCACTGGCTATGGCTACACCTTC.

CDR3 nucleotide sequence: TGTGCCAGCACCCCGAACAGGGAGACTAATGAAAAACTGTTTTTT. Amino acid sequence: CASTPNRETNEKLFF. The J gene is TRBJ1-4, the V gene TRBV28; a weak D match, TRBD1 (6 bases). The CDR3 has 15 residues. Germline-derived CDR1 and CDR2 are MDHEN and SYDVKM. The V end lost 7 bases, the J end lost 2 bases, and 14 bases lay between the germline ends.